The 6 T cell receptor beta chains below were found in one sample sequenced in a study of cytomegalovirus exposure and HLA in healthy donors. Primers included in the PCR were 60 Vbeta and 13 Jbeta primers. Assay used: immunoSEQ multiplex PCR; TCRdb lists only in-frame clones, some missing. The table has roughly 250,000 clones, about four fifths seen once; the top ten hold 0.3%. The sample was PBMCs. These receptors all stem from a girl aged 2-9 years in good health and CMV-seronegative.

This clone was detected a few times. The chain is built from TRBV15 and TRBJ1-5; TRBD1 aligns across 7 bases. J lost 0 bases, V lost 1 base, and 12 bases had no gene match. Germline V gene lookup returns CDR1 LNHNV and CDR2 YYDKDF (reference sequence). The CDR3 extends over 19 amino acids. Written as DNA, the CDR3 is TGTGCCACCAGCAGAGTTCTGACAGGGTGGAAATATAGCAATCAGCCCCAGCATTTT. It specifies CATSRVLTGWKYSNQPQHF.

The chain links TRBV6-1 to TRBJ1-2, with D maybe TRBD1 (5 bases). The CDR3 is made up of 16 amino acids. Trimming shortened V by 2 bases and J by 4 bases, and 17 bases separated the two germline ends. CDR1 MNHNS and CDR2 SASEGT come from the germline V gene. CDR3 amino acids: CASSEQGGKGFYGYTF. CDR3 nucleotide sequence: TGTGCCAGCAGTGAACAGGGAGGGAAGGGGTTCTATGGCTACACCTTC.

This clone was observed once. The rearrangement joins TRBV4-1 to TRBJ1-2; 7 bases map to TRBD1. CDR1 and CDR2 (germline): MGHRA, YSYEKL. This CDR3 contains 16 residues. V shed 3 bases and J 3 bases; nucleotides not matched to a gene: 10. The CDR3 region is CASSQNGQEVHYGYTF. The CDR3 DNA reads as TGCGCCAGCAGCCAGAACGGACAGGAGGTCCACTATGGCTACACCTTC.

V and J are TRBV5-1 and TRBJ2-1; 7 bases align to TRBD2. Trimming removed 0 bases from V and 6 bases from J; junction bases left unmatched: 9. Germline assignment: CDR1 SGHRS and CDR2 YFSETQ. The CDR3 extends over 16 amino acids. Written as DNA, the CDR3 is TGCGCCAGCAGCTTGGAGGAGGGTTGGGGGGGCAATGAGCAGTTCTTC. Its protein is CASSLEEGWGGNEQFF.

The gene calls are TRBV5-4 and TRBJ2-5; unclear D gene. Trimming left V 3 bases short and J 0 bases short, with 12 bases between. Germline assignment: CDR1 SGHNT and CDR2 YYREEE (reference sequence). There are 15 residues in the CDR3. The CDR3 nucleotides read TGTGCCAGCAGCTCACGTGCGGTGTACCAAGAGACCCAGTACTTC. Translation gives CASSSRAVYQETQYF.

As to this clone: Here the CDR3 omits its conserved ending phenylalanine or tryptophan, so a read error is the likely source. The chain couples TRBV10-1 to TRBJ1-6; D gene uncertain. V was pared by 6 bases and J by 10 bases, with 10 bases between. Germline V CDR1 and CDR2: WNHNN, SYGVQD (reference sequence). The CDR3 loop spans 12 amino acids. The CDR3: CASSSGSSPLHL. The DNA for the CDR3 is TGCGCCAGCAGCTCCGGTAGCTCACCCCTCCACCTT.